Listed below are T cell receptor beta chains from one sample, sequenced in a study of blood T cell repertoires in COVID-19. Sequencing used immunoSEQ multiplex PCR; TCRdb keeps in-frame clones, though not all of them. Here the sample spans about 220,000 clones, about 79% being singletons. Sequenced input: PBMCs or T cells enriched from blood (not recorded which). Receptors originate from a woman aged 40-49 years with acute COVID-19. CDR3s include the opening cysteine and the closing phenylalanine or tryptophan. Fields, in order: V gene, D gene, J gene, clone size, CDR3 DNA, CDR3 protein. A D gene is named only where the DNA matches it firmly. A clone size is listed for some rows: how often the clone was seen (once, few, many), or a class if it is expanded.

V: TRBV28; D: TRBD1; J: TRBJ1-5; size: NA; DNA: TGTGCCAGCAGTTTTACCACGACAGGGGCACCTCTAGATCAGCCCCAGCATTTT; CDR3: CASSFTTTGAPLDQPQHF
V: TRBV24-1; D: TRBD1; J: TRBJ2-3; size: NA; DNA: TGTGCCACCTGGGGACAGGGCACAGATACGCAGTATTTT; CDR3: CATWGQGTDTQYF
V: TRBV19; D: TRBD1; J: TRBJ1-1; size: NA; DNA: TGTGCCAGTAGTAGGGGACAGGGGGCTGAAGCTTTCTTT; CDR3: CASSRGQGAEAFF
V: TRBV24-1; D: NA; J: TRBJ1-2; size: once; DNA: TGTGCCACCAGTGATTTTACGGATGGCTACACCTTC; CDR3: CATSDFTDGYTF
V: TRBV9; D: TRBD1; J: TRBJ1-2; size: NA; DNA: TGTGCCAGCAGCGCCCGGGACAGCTATGGCTACACCTTC; CDR3: CASSARDSYGYTF
V: TRBV7-6; D: TRBD1; J: TRBJ2-5; size: NA; DNA: TGTGCCAGCAGCCCTGACAGGGAACAAGAGACCCAGTACTTC; CDR3: CASSPDREQETQYF
V: TRBV4-1; D: TRBD1; J: TRBJ1-1; size: NA; DNA: TGCGCCAGCATCAACATAGAAGGGGGCGACACTGAAGCTTTCTTT; CDR3: CASINIEGGDTEAFF
V: TRBV3-1/TRBV3-2; D: NA; J: TRBJ2-1; size: NA; DNA: TGTGCCAGCAGCCAATCTGGAGACAATGAGCAGTTCTTC; CDR3: CASSQSGDNEQFF
V: TRBV27; D: NA; J: TRBJ1-1; size: NA; DNA: TGTGCCAGCAGTTTTGCGGTGGGGAACACTGAAGCTTTCTTT; CDR3: CASSFAVGNTEAFF
V: TRBV7-9; D: NA; J: TRBJ2-7; size: NA; DNA: TGTGCCAGCAGCTTATTCTGGGGCCCTGATGAGGACTACGAGCAGTACTTC; CDR3: CASSLFWGPDEDYEQYF
V: TRBV5-1; D: TRBD1; J: TRBJ2-5; size: once; DNA: TGCGCCAGCAATAGGGGGACAGGGGGCGCGGAAGAGACCCAGTACTTC; CDR3: CASNRGTGGAEETQYF
V: TRBV6-1; D: NA; J: TRBJ1-6; size: NA; DNA: TGTGCCAGCAGTGATATCCGGAGCTCCTATAATTCACCCCTCCACTTT; CDR3: CASSDIRSSYNSPLHF
V: TRBV4-2; D: TRBD1; J: TRBJ2-1; size: NA; DNA: TGTGCCAGCAGCCAAGAATATCAGGGGGCGAACTACAATGAGCAGTTCTTC; CDR3: CASSQEYQGANYNEQFF
V: TRBV7-9; D: NA; J: TRBJ1-5; size: NA; DNA: TGTGCCAGCAGCTCAGCGGGAGGGCCCCAGCCCCAGCATTTT; CDR3: CASSSAGGPQPQHF
V: TRBV18; D: NA; J: TRBJ1-1; size: once; DNA: TGTGCCAGCTCACCCGGGACTGAAGCTTTCTTT; CDR3: CASSPGTEAFF
V: TRBV18; D: TRBD1; J: TRBJ2-6; size: once; DNA: TGTGCCAGCTCACCAGCAACAGGGGGCATCGGTGGGGCCAACGTCCTGACTTTC; CDR3: CASSPATGGIGGANVLTF
V: TRBV24-1; D: NA; J: TRBJ1-1; size: NA; DNA: TGTGCCACCAGTGAGGGGGGGGACACTGAAGCTTTCTTT; CDR3: CATSEGGDTEAFF
V: TRBV4-1; D: NA; J: TRBJ2-3; size: NA; DNA: TGCGCCAGCAGCCAAGATCCGCTAGCTGCAGATACGCAGTATTTT; CDR3: CASSQDPLAADTQYF
V: TRBV28; D: NA; J: TRBJ1-1; size: few; DNA: TGTGCCAGCAGTTCTCAATCGGAGGGCACTGAAGCTTTCTTT; CDR3: CASSSQSEGTEAFF
V: TRBV13; D: NA; J: TRBJ2-2; size: NA; DNA: TGTGCCAGCAGCTTGAATACTTTCAACACCGGGGAGCTGTTTTTT; CDR3: CASSLNTFNTGELFF
V: TRBV4-1; D: TRBD2; J: TRBJ2-7; size: NA; DNA: TGCGCCAGCAGCCAAAAAGGGCTAGCGGGGATTGAGCAGTACTTC; CDR3: CASSQKGLAGIEQYF
V: TRBV2; D: TRBD1; J: TRBJ1-1; size: NA; DNA: TGTGCCAGCAGAGAAAGGACAGGGAACACTGAAGCTTTCTTT; CDR3: CASRERTGNTEAFF
V: TRBV4-1; D: NA; J: TRBJ1-1; size: NA; DNA: TGCGCCAGCAGCCAAGAAGCAGGGAACACTGAAGCTTTCTTT; CDR3: CASSQEAGNTEAFF
V: TRBV5-6; D: TRBD2; J: TRBJ2-5; size: NA; DNA: TGTGCCAGCAGCTCCGGACTAGCGGGAACGCAAGAGACCCAGTACTTC; CDR3: CASSSGLAGTQETQYF
V: TRBV7-9; D: TRBD1; J: TRBJ1-1; size: NA; DNA: TGTGCCAGCAGCGGATGGGGACAGGGGACCACTGAAGCTTTCTTT; CDR3: CASSGWGQGTTEAFF
V: TRBV24-1; D: NA; J: TRBJ2-3; size: NA; DNA: TGTGCCACCAGTGATTTGCCCCAGGGTCCCTTCACAGATACGCAGTATTTT; CDR3: CATSDLPQGPFTDTQYF
V: TRBV5-1; D: NA; J: TRBJ2-7; size: NA; DNA: TGCGCCAGCAGCTTGGGTCAACGGTCGTACGAGCAGTACTTC; CDR3: CASSLGQRSYEQYF
V: TRBV11-3; D: TRBD1; J: TRBJ1-1; size: few; DNA: TGTGCCAGCAGCCGGTACAGGGGCACTGAAGCTTTCTTT; CDR3: CASSRYRGTEAFF
V: TRBV11-2; D: NA; J: TRBJ2-2; size: NA; DNA: TGTGCCAGCAGCTTGGCGGGAACCGGGGAGCTGTTTTTT; CDR3: CASSLAGTGELFF
V: TRBV19; D: TRBD1; J: TRBJ1-2; size: NA; DNA: TGTGCCAGTAGTCCCGGGACAGGGGGTGTTAACTATGGCTACACCTTC; CDR3: CASSPGTGGVNYGYTF
V: TRBV30; D: NA; J: TRBJ2-7; size: NA; DNA: TGTGCCTGGAGTGTAGAGGGAATTAGCTCCTACGAGCAGTACTTC; CDR3: CAWSVEGISSYEQYF
V: TRBV18; D: TRBD1; J: TRBJ1-6; size: NA; DNA: TGTGCCAGCTCCCGGGACAGGGGGATAGGGTCACCCCTCCACTTT; CDR3: CASSRDRGIGSPLHF
V: TRBV3-1/TRBV3-2; D: TRBD2; J: TRBJ2-1; size: few; DNA: TGTGCCAGCAGCCGCCCGGGACTAGCGGGAGGCAATGAGCAGTTCTTC; CDR3: CASSRPGLAGGNEQFF
V: TRBV30; D: TRBD1; J: TRBJ1-2; size: few; DNA: TGTGCCTGGATGAGGACAGGGAACTATGGCTACACCTTC; CDR3: CAWMRTGNYGYTF
V: TRBV28; D: TRBD1; J: TRBJ2-7; size: NA; DNA: TGTGCCAGCAGTCAGGACAGGGCTACGTCCTACGAGCAGTACTTC; CDR3: CASSQDRATSYEQYF
V: TRBV6-5; D: NA; J: TRBJ2-3; size: NA; DNA: TGTGCCAGCAGTCGTAGCGTATTGGGAGATACGCAGTATTTT; CDR3: CASSRSVLGDTQYF
V: TRBV21-1; D: NA; J: TRBJ2-1; size: NA; DNA: NA; CDR3: CASSWGTGISYNEQFF
V: TRBV7-3; D: TRBD2; J: TRBJ2-2; size: NA; DNA: TGTGCCAGCAGCTTACTAGCGGGGGGTGGCACCGGGGAGCTGTTTTTT; CDR3: CASSLLAGGGTGELFF
V: TRBV10-2; D: NA; J: TRBJ1-1; size: once; DNA: TGCGCCAGCAGTGAGTTTCTAGGGGGGGGAGCTTTCTTT; CDR3: CASSEFLGGGAFF
V: TRBV12-3/TRBV12-4; D: TRBD2; J: TRBJ2-3; size: NA; DNA: TGTGCCAGCGATAGCGGGGGCACAGATACGCAGTATTTT; CDR3: CASDSGGTDTQYF
V: TRBV5-4; D: TRBD2; J: TRBJ2-5; size: NA; DNA: TGTGCCAGCAGCCCGGGAGGAGTCTGGCAGGAGACCCAGTACTTC; CDR3: CASSPGGVWQETQYF
V: TRBV13; D: NA; J: TRBJ1-5; size: NA; DNA: TGTGCCAGCAGCCAGGGCGAAAAGCCTCCAATCAGCCCCCAGCATTTT; CDR3: CASSQGEKPPISPQHF
V: TRBV7-3; D: TRBD2; J: TRBJ2-1; size: NA; DNA: TGTGCCAGCAGCTCGACCTTAGCGGGATTGAATGAGCAGTTCTTC; CDR3: CASSSTLAGLNEQFF
V: TRBV7-8; D: TRBD2; J: TRBJ2-7; size: NA; DNA: TGTGCCAGCAGCAAAGAAGCGGGGGTCTTCGAGCAGTACTTC; CDR3: CASSKEAGVFEQYF
V: TRBV15; D: TRBD2; J: TRBJ2-7; size: few; DNA: TGTGCCACCAGCAGAGTACTAGCGGCTTCCTACGAGCAGTACTTC; CDR3: CATSRVLAASYEQYF
V: TRBV7-9; D: NA; J: TRBJ2-2; size: NA; DNA: TGTGCCAGCAGCTTCCCGACAGTCGCCTCCGGGGAGCTGTTTTTT; CDR3: CASSFPTVASGELFF
V: TRBV18; D: NA; J: TRBJ1-1; size: NA; DNA: TGTGCCAGCTCACCGTTAGGACAGTTGAACACTGAAGCTTTCTTT; CDR3: CASSPLGQLNTEAFF
V: TRBV13; D: NA; J: TRBJ2-2; size: NA; DNA: TGTGCCAGCAGCCTCCCTAACACCGGGGAGCTGTTTTTT; CDR3: CASSLPNTGELFF
V: TRBV25-1; D: NA; J: TRBJ1-2; size: NA; DNA: TGTGCCAGCAGGGACGACGGGAGCTATGGCTACACCTTC; CDR3: CASRDDGSYGYTF
V: TRBV6-1; D: TRBD1; J: TRBJ2-7; size: NA; DNA: TGTGCCAGCAGTGGGGGAGACAGGGGGCGGCTATACGAGCAGTACTTC; CDR3: CASSGGDRGRLYEQYF
V: TRBV7-3; D: TRBD1; J: TRBJ2-3; size: NA; DNA: TGTGCCAGCAGCTCCCGGGGACAGGACACAGATACGCAGTATTTT; CDR3: CASSSRGQDTDTQYF
V: TRBV19; D: TRBD1; J: TRBJ1-4; size: NA; DNA: TGTGCCAGCAGAACAGGGGAGCTGACTAATGAAAAACTGTTTTTT; CDR3: CASRTGELTNEKLFF
V: TRBV7-8; D: NA; J: TRBJ1-1; size: few; DNA: TGTGCCAGCAGCCCAGGAAGACAGGCCTCTAGGACTGAAGCTTTCTTT; CDR3: CASSPGRQASRTEAFF
V: TRBV7-9; D: NA; J: TRBJ1-1; size: few; DNA: TGTGCCAGCAGCTTTCATCGGGTGAACACTGAAGCTTTCTTT; CDR3: CASSFHRVNTEAFF
V: TRBV28; D: NA; J: TRBJ2-7; size: NA; DNA: TGTGCCAGCAGCCTAGCGCCTATCTACGAGCAGTACTTC; CDR3: CASSLAPIYEQYF
V: TRBV5-1; D: NA; J: TRBJ2-3; size: NA; DNA: TGCGCCAGCAGCTTAAGTGAGAGGGCAGATACGCAGTATTTT; CDR3: CASSLSERADTQYF
V: TRBV6-5; D: NA; J: TRBJ1-2; size: NA; DNA: TGTGCCAGCAGTTCTATACAGGGATACTATGGCTACACCTTC; CDR3: CASSSIQGYYGYTF
V: TRBV5-1; D: TRBD1; J: TRBJ1-4; size: NA; DNA: TGCGCCAGCAGCTTTACAGGGGCAGTAGAAAAACTGTTTTTT; CDR3: CASSFTGAVEKLFF
V: TRBV2; D: NA; J: TRBJ2-7; size: NA; DNA: TGTGCCAGCGGCCTGGACAGGGAGGGGCGGGAGCAGTACTTC; CDR3: CASGLDREGREQYF